This is a list of T cell receptor beta chains from one sample in a study of CD8+ T cells in alopecia areata. Profiled with immunoSEQ multiplex PCR; TCRdb holds only in-frame clones, not every one. Seen here are about 190,000 clones, about 65% observed once, and the top ten hold 1.3%. Source: CD4+ T cells sorted from blood, taken between weeks 47 and 50, from a patient treated with tofacitinib. These TCRs come from a human donor with alopecia areata. Both conserved end residues are part of each CDR3. The D gene is left open where the match is weak. Rows may omit the clone size; those that give it use once, few, many or a size class.

cdr3_aa	cdr3_nt	d_call	clone_size	v_call	j_call
CAWTGSNYGYTF	TGTGCCTGGACAGGGAGTAACTATGGCTACACCTTC	.	few	TRBV30	TRBJ1-2
CASSVDQGSNQPQHF	TGTGCCAGCAGCGTAGATCAGGGTAGCAATCAGCCCCAGCATTTT	.	.	TRBV9	TRBJ1-5
CASSYSGEAFF	TGTGCCAGCAGTTACTCAGGGGAAGCTTTCTTT	.	few	TRBV6-5	TRBJ1-1
CAWSLRGRGTEAFF	TGTGCCTGGAGTCTCAGGGGGCGCGGGACTGAAGCTTTCTTT	TRBD1	.	TRBV30	TRBJ1-1
CASSFGTVWTGHTEAFF	TGTGCCAGCAGCTTTGGAACCGTCTGGACAGGGCACACTGAAGCTTTCTTT	TRBD1	.	TRBV5-6	TRBJ1-1
CASSAGAGTEAFF	TGTGCCAGTAGTGCGGGGGCTGGGACTGAAGCTTTCTTT	.	few	TRBV19	TRBJ1-1
CASSYGFGNQPQHF	TGTGCCAGCAGTTACGGATTCGGAAATCAGCCCCAGCATTTT	.	few	TRBV6-5	TRBJ1-5
CASSQDWRGGYEQYF	TGCGCCAGCAGCCAAGATTGGCGGGGGGGCTACGAGCAGTACTTC	TRBD2	once	TRBV4-1	TRBJ2-7
CASRLGGGMSNGYTF	TGTGCCAGCAGGCTAGGCGGAGGGATGAGTAATGGCTACACCTTC	.	.	TRBV6-5	TRBJ1-2
CSVGDTQYF	TGCAGCGTTGGGGATACGCAGTATTTT	.	few	TRBV29-1	TRBJ2-3
CASKDRRMETQYF	TGTGCCAGCAAGGACAGGAGGATGGAGACCCAGTACTTC	TRBD1	few	TRBV6-1	TRBJ2-5
CASSSWEGETQYF	TGCGCCAGCAGCTCATGGGAGGGGGAGACCCAGTACTTC	TRBD2	.	TRBV5-1	TRBJ2-5
CASSLTNRGTTEAFF	TGCGCCAGCAGCTTGACGAACAGGGGTACGACTGAAGCTTTCTTT	TRBD1	few	TRBV5-1	TRBJ1-1
CASSSGQGVDEQFF	TGTGCCAGCAGCTCCGGACAGGGTGTCGATGAGCAGTTCTTC	TRBD1	.	TRBV11-3	TRBJ2-1
CASSVGLGGYNEQFF	TGTGCCAGCAGCGTAGGTCTCGGGGGGTACAATGAGCAGTTCTTC	TRBD2	.	TRBV9	TRBJ2-1
CSAQQGGGYTF	TGCAGCGCCCAGCAGGGGGGCGGCTACACCTTC	TRBD1	.	TRBV29-1	TRBJ1-2
CSARQGEFYEQYF	TGCAGCGCCCGACAGGGGGAATTCTACGAGCAGTACTTC	TRBD1	few	TRBV29-1	TRBJ2-7
CASSGDRYNEQFF	TGTGCCAGCAGTGGCGACAGGTACAATGAGCAGTTCTTC	.	many	TRBV2	TRBJ2-1
CASSGRQVVKTDTQYF	TGTGCCAGCAGCGGGAGACAGGTTGTGAAGACAGATACGCAGTATTTT	.	few	TRBV5-6	TRBJ2-3
CASSSGGISEQYF	TGCGCCAGCAGCAGCGGCGGGATTTCCGAGCAGTACTTC	.	.	TRBV5-1	TRBJ2-7
CAWSVAGLNQPQHF	TGTGCCTGGAGTGTTGCTGGGCTCAATCAGCCCCAGCATTTT	.	.	TRBV30	TRBJ1-5
CASSSVAGRNEQFF	TGTGCCAGCAGCTCAGTAGCGGGGAGAAATGAGCAGTTCTTC	TRBD2	few	TRBV7-2	TRBJ2-1
CASSRPTGSSTDTQYF	TGCGCCAGCAGCCGCCCGACAGGGTCTAGCACAGATACGCAGTATTTT	TRBD1	.	TRBV4-1	TRBJ2-3
CASSDLQGVIRTF	TGCGCCAGCAGTGACTTACAGGGGGTGATAAGGACCTTC	TRBD1	few	TRBV10-2	TRBJ1-2
CSAGQGLGHTQYF	TGCAGCGCAGGACAGGGTTTAGGACACACGCAGTATTTT	TRBD1	few	TRBV29-1	TRBJ2-3
CASSSPGGSMETQYF	TGTGCCAGCTCATCCCCCGGGGGATCCATGGAGACCCAGTACTTC	.	.	TRBV18	TRBJ2-5
CSARFVPEAFF	TGCAGTGCTAGATTCGTGCCTGAAGCTTTCTTT	.	.	TRBV20-1	TRBJ1-1
CSAKWGAYGYTF	TGCAGCGCCAAATGGGGGGCGTATGGCTACACCTTC	.	few	TRBV29-1	TRBJ1-2
CASSLPGQHTDTQYF	TGCGCCAGCAGCCTCCCGGGACAGCACACAGATACGCAGTATTTT	TRBD1	.	TRBV5-1	TRBJ2-3
CASSQAGLAGVNEQFF	TGTGCCAGCAGCCAAGCGGGACTAGCGGGGGTTAATGAGCAGTTCTTC	TRBD2	.	TRBV4-2	TRBJ2-1
CASSPLREQFF	TGTGCCAGCAGCCCTTTGAGAGAGCAGTTCTTC	.	.	TRBV7-9	TRBJ2-1
CASSSTQGQETQYF	TGCGCCAGCAGCTCGACACAGGGCCAAGAGACCCAGTACTTC	.	.	TRBV5-1	TRBJ2-5
CASSPWTSGVTDTQYF	TGTGCCAGCAGCCCCTGGACTAGCGGGGTCACAGATACGCAGTATTTT	TRBD2	.	TRBV9	TRBJ2-3
CSVAGATWVDTEAFF	TGCAGCGTGGCGGGAGCGACTTGGGTGGACACTGAAGCTTTCTTT	.	.	TRBV29-1	TRBJ1-1
CSASSKNIQYF	TGCAGTGCTAGTTCCAAAAACATTCAGTACTTC	.	few	TRBV20-1	TRBJ2-4
CSGKERSMNTEAFF	TGCAGCGGCAAGGAACGATCCATGAACACTGAAGCTTTCTTT	.	.	TRBV29-1	TRBJ1-1
CASSRPVERNEQFF	TGTGCCAGCAGCCGACCAGTTGAGCGCAATGAGCAGTTCTTC	.	.	TRBV7-2	TRBJ2-1
CASSVDRSDTQYF	TGTGCCAGCAGCGTTGACAGATCAGATACGCAGTATTTT	.	.	TRBV9	TRBJ2-3
CSVRLGFYGYTF	TGCAGCGTCCGACTTGGGTTCTATGGCTACACCTTC	.	few	TRBV29-1	TRBJ1-2
CSVARAATKAFF	TGCAGCGTTGCCAGGGCGGCAACCAAAGCTTTCTTT	.	.	TRBV29-1	TRBJ1-1
CASSLLSGASYNEQFF	TGTGCCAGCAGTCTACTGAGCGGGGCCTCCTACAATGAGCAGTTCTTC	TRBD2	few	TRBV27	TRBJ2-1
CATSAREGLVNSPLHF	TGTGCCACCAGCGCCCGAGAGGGGCTAGTTAATTCACCCCTCCACTTT	.	few	TRBV15	TRBJ1-6
CASSLLENTGELFF	TGTGCCAGCAGCTTGTTGGAGAACACCGGGGAGCTGTTTTTT	.	.	TRBV7-3	TRBJ2-2
CASSKDRDEQYF	TGTGCCAGCAGCAAGGACAGGGACGAGCAGTACTTC	TRBD1	.	TRBV11-1	TRBJ2-7
CASSQGEARYEQYF	TGCGCCAGCAGCCAAGGAGAAGCGCGCTACGAGCAGTACTTC	.	.	TRBV4-1	TRBJ2-7
CAWSPIPNSPLHF	TGTGCCTGGAGTCCCATACCTAATTCACCCCTCCACTTT	.	.	TRBV30	TRBJ1-6
CASSLALNQPQHF	TGTGCCAGCAGCTTAGCGCTCAATCAGCCCCAGCATTTT	.	.	TRBV7-2	TRBJ1-5
CASSSGTVEVEKLFF	TGCGCCAGCAGCTCCGGGACGGTTGAGGTTGAAAAACTGTTTTTT	.	.	TRBV5-1	TRBJ1-4
CSVMIAGGPSGELFF	TGCAGCGTTATGATAGCGGGGGGCCCCTCCGGGGAGCTGTTTTTT	TRBD2	.	TRBV29-1	TRBJ2-2
CASTLTGANVLTF	TGTGCCAGCACCCTAACTGGGGCCAACGTCCTGACTTTC	.	.	TRBV13	TRBJ2-6
CASSPLGTVIGIYEQYF	TGCGCCAGCAGCCCCTTGGGGACAGTGATCGGTATCTACGAGCAGTACTTC	TRBD1	once	TRBV5-1	TRBJ2-7